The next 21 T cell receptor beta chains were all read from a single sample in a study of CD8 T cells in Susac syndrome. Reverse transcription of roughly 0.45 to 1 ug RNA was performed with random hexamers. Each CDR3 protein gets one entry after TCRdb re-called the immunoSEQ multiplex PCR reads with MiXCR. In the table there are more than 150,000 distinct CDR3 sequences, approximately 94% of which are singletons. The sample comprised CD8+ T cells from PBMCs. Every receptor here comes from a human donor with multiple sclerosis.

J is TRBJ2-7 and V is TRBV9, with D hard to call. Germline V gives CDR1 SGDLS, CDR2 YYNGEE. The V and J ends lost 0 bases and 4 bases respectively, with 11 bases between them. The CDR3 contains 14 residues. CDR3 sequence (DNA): TGTGCCAGCAGCGTAGAAGCACAACGGTACGAGCAGTACTTC. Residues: CASSVEAQRYEQYF.

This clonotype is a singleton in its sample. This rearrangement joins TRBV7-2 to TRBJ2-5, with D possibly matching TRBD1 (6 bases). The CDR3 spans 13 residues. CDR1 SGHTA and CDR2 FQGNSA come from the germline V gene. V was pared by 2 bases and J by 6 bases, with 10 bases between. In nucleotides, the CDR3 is TGTGCCAGCAGCTTACACAGGGTACAGACCCAGTACTTC. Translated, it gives CASSLHRVQTQYF. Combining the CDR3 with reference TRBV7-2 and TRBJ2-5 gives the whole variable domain GAGVSQSPSNKVTEKGKDVELRCDPISGHTALYWYRQSLGQGLEFLIYFQGNSAPDKSGLPSDRFSAERTGGSVSTLTIQRTQQEDSAVYLCASSLHRVQTQYFGPGTRLLVL.

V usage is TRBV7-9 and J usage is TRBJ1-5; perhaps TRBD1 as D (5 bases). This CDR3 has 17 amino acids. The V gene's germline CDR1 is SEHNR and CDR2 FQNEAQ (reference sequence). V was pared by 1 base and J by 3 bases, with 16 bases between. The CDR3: CASSLEEAGQHNQPQHF. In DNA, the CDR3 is TGTGCCAGCAGCTTAGAAGAAGCGGGGCAGCACAATCAGCCCCAGCATTTT. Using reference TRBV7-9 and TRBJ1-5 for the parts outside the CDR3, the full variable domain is DTGVSQNPRHKITKRGQNVTFRCDPISEHNRLYWYRQTLGQGPEFLTYFQNEAQLEKSRLLSDRFSAERPKGSFSTLEIQRTEQGDSAMYLCASSLEEAGQHNQPQHFGDGTRLSIL.

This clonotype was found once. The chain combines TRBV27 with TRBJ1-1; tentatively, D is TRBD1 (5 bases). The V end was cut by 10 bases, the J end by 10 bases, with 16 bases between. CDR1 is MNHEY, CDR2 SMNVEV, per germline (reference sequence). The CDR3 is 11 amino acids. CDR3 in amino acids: CATFAGVRAFF. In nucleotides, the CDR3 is TGTGCCACCTTTGCGGGGGTTAGAGCTTTCTTT.

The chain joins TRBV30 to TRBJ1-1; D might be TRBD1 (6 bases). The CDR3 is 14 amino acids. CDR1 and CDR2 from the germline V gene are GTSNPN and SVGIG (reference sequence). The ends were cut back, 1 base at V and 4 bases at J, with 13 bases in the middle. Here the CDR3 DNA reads TGTGCCTGGAGTGCGTTCGCAGGGGTCACTGAAGCTTTCTTT. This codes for CAWSAFAGVTEAFF.

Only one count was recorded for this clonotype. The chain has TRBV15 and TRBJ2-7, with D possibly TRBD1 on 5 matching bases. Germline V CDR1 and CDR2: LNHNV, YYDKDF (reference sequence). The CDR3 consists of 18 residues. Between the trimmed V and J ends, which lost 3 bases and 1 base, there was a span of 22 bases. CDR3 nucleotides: TGTGCCACCAGCAGGATCCGCCCTTCCCAGGGTGCGTCCTACGAGCAGTACTTC. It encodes CATSRIRPSQGASYEQYF.

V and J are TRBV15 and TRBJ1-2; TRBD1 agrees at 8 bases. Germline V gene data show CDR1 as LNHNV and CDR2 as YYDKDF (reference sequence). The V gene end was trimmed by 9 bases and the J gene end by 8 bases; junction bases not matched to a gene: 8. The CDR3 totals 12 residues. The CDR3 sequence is CATGTGLEGYTF. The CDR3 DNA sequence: TGTGCCACTGGGACAGGCCTAGAAGGCTACACCTTC. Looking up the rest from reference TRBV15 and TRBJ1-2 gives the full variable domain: DAMVIQNPRYQVTQFGKPVTLSCSQTLNHNVMYWYQQKSSQAPKLLFHYYDKDFNNEADTPDNFQSRRPNTSFCFLDIRSPGLGDTAMYLCATGTGLEGYTFGSGTRLTVV.

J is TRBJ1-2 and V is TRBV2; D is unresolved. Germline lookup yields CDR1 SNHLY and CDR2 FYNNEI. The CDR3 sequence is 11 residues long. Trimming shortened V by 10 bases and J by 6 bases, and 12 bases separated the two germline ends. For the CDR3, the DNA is TGTGCCATCAGGAGCGAGAATGGCTACACCTTC. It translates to CAIRSENGYTF.

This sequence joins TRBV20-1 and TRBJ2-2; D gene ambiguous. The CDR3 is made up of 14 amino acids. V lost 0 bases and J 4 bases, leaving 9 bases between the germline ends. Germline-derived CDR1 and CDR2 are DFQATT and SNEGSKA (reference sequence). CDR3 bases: TGCAGTGCTAGAGATAGAGACCTCACCGGGGAGCTGTTTTTT. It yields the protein CSARDRDLTGELFF.

The chain's CDR3 is CASSVGILRMQTQYF. DNA for the CDR3: TGTGCCAGCAGCGTAGGAATCCTACGGATGCAGACCCAGTACTTC. This chain connects TRBV9 to TRBJ2-5; no reliable D call. The CDR3 runs to 15 residues. CDR1 SGDLS and CDR2 YYNGEE come from the germline V gene. The germline V and J ends were trimmed by 0 bases and 6 bases, with 15 bases remaining between them.

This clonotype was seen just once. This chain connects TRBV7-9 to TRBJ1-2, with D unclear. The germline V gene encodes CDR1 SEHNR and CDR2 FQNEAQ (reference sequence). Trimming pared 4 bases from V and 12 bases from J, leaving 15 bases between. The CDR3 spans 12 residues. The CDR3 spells CASSSQDGWDTF. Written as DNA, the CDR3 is TGTGCCAGCAGCTCCCAGGACGGGTGGGACACCTTC. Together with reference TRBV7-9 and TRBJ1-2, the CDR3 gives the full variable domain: DTGVSQNPRHKITKRGQNVTFRCDPISEHNRLYWYRQTLGQGPEFLTYFQNEAQLEKSRLLSDRFSAERPKGSFSTLEIQRTEQGDSAMYLCASSSQDGWDTFGSGTRLTVV.

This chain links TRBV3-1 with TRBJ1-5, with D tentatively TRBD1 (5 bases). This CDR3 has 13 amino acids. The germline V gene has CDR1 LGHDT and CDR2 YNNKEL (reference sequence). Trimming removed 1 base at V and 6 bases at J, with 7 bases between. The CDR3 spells CASSQVGVQPQHF. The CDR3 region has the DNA TGTGCCAGCAGCCAAGTAGGGGTTCAGCCCCAGCATTTT.

Here the CDR3 reads CSAYAGTAYEQYF. In DNA form, the CDR3 reads TGCAGCGCCTATGCCGGGACGGCATACGAGCAGTACTTC. The V gene is TRBV29-1, the J gene TRBJ2-7; D may correspond to TRBD1 or TRBD2 (5 bases each). CDR1 and CDR2 (germline): SQVTM, ANQGSEA. The CDR3 spans 13 residues. Trimming took off 7 bases at V and 4 bases at J, with 17 bases between the two ends.

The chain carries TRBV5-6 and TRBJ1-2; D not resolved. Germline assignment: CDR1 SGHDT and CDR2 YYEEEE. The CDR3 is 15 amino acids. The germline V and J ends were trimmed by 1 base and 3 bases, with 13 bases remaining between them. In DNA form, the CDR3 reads TGTGCCAGCAGCTTGTCGGGGAGGTACGACTATGGCTACACCTTC. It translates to CASSLSGRYDYGYTF.

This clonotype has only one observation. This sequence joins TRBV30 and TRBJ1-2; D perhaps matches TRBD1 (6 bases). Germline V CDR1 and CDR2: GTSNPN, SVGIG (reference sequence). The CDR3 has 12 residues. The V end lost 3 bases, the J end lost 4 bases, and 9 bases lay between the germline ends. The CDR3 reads CAWRRGFYGYTF. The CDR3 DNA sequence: TGTGCCTGGAGGAGGGGGTTCTATGGCTACACCTTC.

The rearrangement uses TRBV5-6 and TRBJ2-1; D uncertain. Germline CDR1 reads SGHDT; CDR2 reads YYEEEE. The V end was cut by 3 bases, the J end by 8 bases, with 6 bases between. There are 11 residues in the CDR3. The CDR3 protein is CASSSGYEQFF. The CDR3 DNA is TGTGCCAGCAGCTCTGGATATGAGCAGTTCTTC.

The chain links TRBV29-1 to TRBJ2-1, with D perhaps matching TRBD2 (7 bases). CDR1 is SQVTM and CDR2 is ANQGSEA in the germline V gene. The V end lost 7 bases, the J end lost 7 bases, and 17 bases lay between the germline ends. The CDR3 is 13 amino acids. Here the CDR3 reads CSANGGAVNEQFF. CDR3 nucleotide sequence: TGCAGCGCCAATGGGGGGGCGGTGAATGAGCAGTTCTTC.

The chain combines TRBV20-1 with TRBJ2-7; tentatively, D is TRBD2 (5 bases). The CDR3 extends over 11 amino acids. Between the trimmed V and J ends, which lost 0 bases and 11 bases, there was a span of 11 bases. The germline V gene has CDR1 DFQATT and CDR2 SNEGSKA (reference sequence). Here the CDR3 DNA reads TGCAGTGCTAGAGAACGAGGACTCGAGTACTTC. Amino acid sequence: CSARERGLEYF.

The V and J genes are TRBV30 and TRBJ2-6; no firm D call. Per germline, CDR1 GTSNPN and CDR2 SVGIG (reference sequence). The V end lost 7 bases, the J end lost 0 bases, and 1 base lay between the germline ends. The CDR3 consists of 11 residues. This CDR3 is CASSGANVLTF. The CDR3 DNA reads TGTGCCTCCTCTGGGGCCAACGTCCTGACTTTC.

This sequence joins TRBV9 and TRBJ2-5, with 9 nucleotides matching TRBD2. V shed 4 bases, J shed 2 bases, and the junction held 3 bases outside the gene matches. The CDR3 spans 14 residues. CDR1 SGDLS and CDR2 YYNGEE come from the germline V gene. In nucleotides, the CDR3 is TGTGCCAGCAGCCCGGCGGGGGGGCAAGAGACCCAGTACTTC. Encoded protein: CASSPAGGQETQYF. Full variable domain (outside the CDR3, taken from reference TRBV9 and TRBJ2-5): DSGVTQTPKHLITATGQRVTLRCSPRSGDLSVYWYQQSLDQGLQFLIQYYNGEERAKGNILERFSAQQFPDLHSELNLSSLELGDSALYFCASSPAGGQETQYFGPGTRLLVL.

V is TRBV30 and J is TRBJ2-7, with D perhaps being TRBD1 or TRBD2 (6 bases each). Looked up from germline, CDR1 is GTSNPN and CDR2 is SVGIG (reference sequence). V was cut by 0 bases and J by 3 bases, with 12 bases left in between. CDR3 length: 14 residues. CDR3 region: CAWSVGRGGYEQYF. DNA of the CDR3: TGTGCCTGGAGTGTGGGCAGGGGAGGCTACGAGCAGTACTTC.